A single sample is the source of the 5 T cell receptor beta chains below, sequenced in a study of cytomegalovirus exposure and HLA in healthy donors. PCR was performed using 60 Vbeta and 13 Jbeta primers. Clones were read by immunoSEQ multiplex PCR, and TCRdb kept only the in-frame ones, dropping some. The sample records some 100,000 clones, around 70% being singletons. The sample was PBMCs. The receptors come from a woman between 45 and 60 years old in good health and CMV-seropositive.

The V call is TRBV28, the J call TRBJ1-2; unclear D gene. Germline V CDR1 and CDR2: MDHEN, SYDVKM. The CDR3 totals 16 residues. Trimming cost V 4 bases and J 6 bases, with 21 bases left between them. The chain's CDR3 is CASSSTFTSPGNGYTF. The CDR3, as DNA: TGTGCCAGCAGTTCTACATTCACATCGCCGGGAAATGGCTACACCTTC.

The V gene is TRBV5-1, the J gene TRBJ1-1; D possibly corresponds to TRBD1 (6 bases). V was clipped by 0 bases and J by 6 bases, with 12 bases between them. Germline V gives CDR1 SGHRS, CDR2 YFSETQ. The CDR3 contains 14 residues. The CDR3 bases are TGCGCCAGCAGCTTGGAGCCAGGGGTTCCTGAAGCTTTCTTT. Amino acids: CASSLEPGVPEAFF. Using reference TRBV5-1 and TRBJ1-1 for the parts outside the CDR3, the full variable domain is KAGVTQTPRYLIKTRGQQVTLSCSPISGHRSVSWYQQTPGQGLQFLFEYFSETQRNKGNFPGRFSGRQFSNSRSEMNVSTLELGDSALYLCASSLEPGVPEAFFGQGTRLTVV.

The J gene is TRBJ2-2, the V gene TRBV11-2; D ambiguous. The CDR3 spans 14 residues. CDR1 is SGHAT, CDR2 FQNNGV, per germline. The V gene lost 3 bases and the J gene lost 5 bases, with 10 bases spanning the gap. Here the CDR3 DNA reads TGTGCCAGCAGCTTCACAGTTATAACCGGGGAGCTGTTTTTT. Translation gives CASSFTVITGELFF. The full variable domain, with the rest looked up from reference TRBV11-2 and TRBJ2-2, is EAGVAQSPRYKIIEKRQSVAFWCNPISGHATLYWYQQILGQGPKLLIQFQNNGVVDDSQLPKDRFSAERLKGVDSTLKIQPAKLEDSAVYLCASSFTVITGELFFGEGSRLTVL.

This chain uses TRBV4-1 with TRBJ1-2, with D uncertain. Trimming pared 0 bases from V and 5 bases from J, leaving 10 bases between. Germline V CDR1 and CDR2: MGHRA, YSYEKL. The length of the CDR3 is 14 residues. The CDR3 protein is CASSQDPLSYGYTF. The CDR3 nucleotides read TGCGCCAGCAGCCAAGATCCACTGAGTTATGGCTACACCTTC.

This sequence joins TRBV10-3 and TRBJ1-1; D gene uncertain. Germline V gene sequence: CDR1 ENHRY, CDR2 SYGVKD. This CDR3 contains 14 residues. The V end was cut by 3 bases, the J end by 0 bases, with 8 bases between. CDR3 in amino acids: CAISEAEVNTEAFF. Written as DNA, the CDR3 is TGTGCCATCAGTGAAGCGGAAGTGAACACTGAAGCTTTCTTT.